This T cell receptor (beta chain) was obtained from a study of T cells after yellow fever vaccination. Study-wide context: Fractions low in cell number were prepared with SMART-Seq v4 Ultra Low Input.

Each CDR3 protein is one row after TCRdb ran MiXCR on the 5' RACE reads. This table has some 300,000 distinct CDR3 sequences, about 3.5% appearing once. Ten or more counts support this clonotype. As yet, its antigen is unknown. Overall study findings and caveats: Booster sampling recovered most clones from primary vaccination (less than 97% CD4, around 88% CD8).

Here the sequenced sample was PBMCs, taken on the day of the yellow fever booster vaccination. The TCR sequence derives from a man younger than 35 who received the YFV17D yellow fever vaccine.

CDR3 in DNA: TGCAGTGCTAGAGACGGGAAGGCTGGGGGAAACATTCAGTACTTC. Amino acid sequence: CSARDGKAGGNIQYF. J is TRBJ2-4 and V is TRBV20-1, with D possibly called TRBD1 or TRBD2 (5 bases each). In germline, CDR1 is DFQATT, CDR2 SNEGSKA (reference sequence). Between the trimmed V and J ends, which lost 0 bases and 6 bases, there was a span of 15 bases. The CDR3 is 15 amino acids.